The present T cell receptor beta chain was sequenced within a study of cytomegalovirus exposure and HLA in healthy donors. Overall study: Drawn from HLA-typed donors, about 82 million unique TCRs were held in an early data release.

General study points: Reports indicate that TCR beta sequences accurately predicted the HLA-A and HLA-B alleles of most subjects. A later analysis showed TCR association rates differing by HLA locus, peaking at DRB1 and lowest at HLA-C. Most TCR sequences were seen very rarely across donors, but some public TCRs occurred in many.

With regard to this clone: Antigen: not known.

The PCR was carried out with 60 Vbeta primers and 13 Jbeta primers. The repertoire was sequenced with immunoSEQ multiplex PCR; TCRdb's copy has only in-frame clones and lacks some. The clone table shows some 150,000 clones, with the ten largest holding around 2.4%. The V segment lost 3 bases and the J segment 8 bases; nucleotides outside the gene matches: 17. From germline, CDR1 is MNHEY and CDR2 SMNVEV (reference sequence). This CDR3 is built from 17 residues. This sequence joins TRBV27 and TRBJ1-2, with 8 bases matching TRBD1. This TCR was recovered from a young woman in good health and CMV-seronegative. The sequenced material came from PBMCs. CDR3 protein: CASSFSARQGRVGGYTF. CDR3 nucleotide sequence: TGTGCCAGCAGTTTTTCGGCCAGACAGGGGCGAGTGGGAGGCTACACCTTC.